A selection of T cell receptor beta chains follows, all from one sample in a study of blood T cell repertoires in COVID-19. The data were produced by immunoSEQ multiplex PCR, yet TCRdb's version contains in-frame clones alone and is incomplete. In the table there are about 220,000 clones, approximately 85% of which are singletons. Source material: peripheral blood. The receptors stem from a woman in her seventies with COVID-19, enrolled during active disease. CDR3s include the opening cysteine and the closing phenylalanine or tryptophan. D genes are given only for firm matches. A clone size is listed for some rows: how often the clone was seen (once, few, many), or a class if it is expanded.

abundance	v_gene	d_gene	j_gene	CDR3nt	CDR3aa
few	TRBV19	.	TRBJ2-7	TGTGCCAGTAGTACCTTGGGGGGTTACGAGCAGTACTTC	CASSTLGGYEQYF
.	TRBV18	.	TRBJ2-1	TGTGCCAGCTCACCCGACTTGTACAATGAGCAGTTCTTC	CASSPDLYNEQFF
many	TRBV9	.	TRBJ1-1	TGTGCCAGCAGCGTAGCCGGGGGAAGCACTGAAGCTTTCTTT	CASSVAGGSTEAFF
.	TRBV29-1	TRBD2	TRBJ2-1	TGCAGCGCTACTAGCGGGAGAAAGGGTGAGCAGTTCTTC	CSATSGRKGEQFF
once	TRBV5-1	.	TRBJ1-1	TGCGCCAGCAGCCCCTACACTATGAACACTGAAGCTTTCTTT	CASSPYTMNTEAFF
.	TRBV6-2/TRBV6-3	.	TRBJ1-5	TGTGCCAGCAGTTACACAGGGACAATCAATCAGCCCCAGCATTTT	CASSYTGTINQPQHF
.	TRBV2	TRBD1	TRBJ1-6	TGTGCCAGCAGTGTGACAGGGGGCAGTTCACCCCTCCACTTT	CASSVTGGSSPLHF
.	TRBV19	TRBD1	TRBJ1-5	TGTGCCAGTAGTATTATAATTACAGGGGGCAATCAGCCCCAGCATTTT	CASSIIITGGNQPQHF
.	TRBV9	.	TRBJ1-3	TGTGCCAGCAGCGCCACTATCTCTGGAAACACCATATATTTT	CASSATISGNTIYF
.	TRBV6-5	TRBD1	TRBJ1-1	TGTGCCAGCAGTAGGACAGGTGAAGCTTTCTTT	CASSRTGEAFF
few	TRBV6-5	.	TRBJ1-6	TGTGCCAGCAGGAGACAGAAAGGATCACCCCTCCACTTT	CASRRQKGSPLHF